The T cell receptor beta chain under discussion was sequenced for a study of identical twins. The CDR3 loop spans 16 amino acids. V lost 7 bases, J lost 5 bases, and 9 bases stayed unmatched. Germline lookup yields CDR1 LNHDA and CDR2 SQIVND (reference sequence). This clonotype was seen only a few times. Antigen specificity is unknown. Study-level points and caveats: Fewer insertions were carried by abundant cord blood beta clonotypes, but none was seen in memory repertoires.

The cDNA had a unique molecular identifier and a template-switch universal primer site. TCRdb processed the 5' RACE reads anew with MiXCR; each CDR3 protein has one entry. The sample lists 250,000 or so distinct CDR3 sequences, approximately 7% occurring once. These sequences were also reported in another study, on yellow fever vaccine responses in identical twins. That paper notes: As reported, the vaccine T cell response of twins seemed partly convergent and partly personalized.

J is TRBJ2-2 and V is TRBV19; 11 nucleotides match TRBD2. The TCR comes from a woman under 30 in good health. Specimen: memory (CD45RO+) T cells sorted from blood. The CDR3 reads CASISGRAFWTGELFF. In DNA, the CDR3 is TGTGCCAGTATTAGCGGGAGGGCCTTTTGGACCGGGGAGCTGTTTTTT.